The rows below give T cell receptor beta chains drawn from one sample of a study of blood T cells in healthy people across ages. TCRdb recomputed calls from the 5' RACE reads with MiXCR, one row per CDR3 protein. The data show more than 550,000 distinct CDR3 sequences, with 22% seen just once and under 25% held by the top ten. Sequencing input: blood. Receptor source: a man between 65 and 85 years old in good health. CDR3s include the opening cysteine and the closing phenylalanine or tryptophan. A D gene is named only where the DNA matches it firmly. A row's size may be missing; if present it is once, few, many or a size class.

V: TRBV12-3/TRBV12-4
J: TRBJ2-1
size: few
D: NA
CDR3: CASSPRGGPSYNEQFF
DNA: TGTGCCAGCAGCCCCCGTGGGGGCCCATCCTACAATGAGCAGTTCTTC

V: TRBV7-2
J: TRBJ1-2
size: NA
D: NA
CDR3: CASSLGGQGPYGYTF
DNA: TGTGCCAGCAGCTTAGGCGGGCAGGGTCCCTATGGCTACACCTTC

V: TRBV7-6
J: TRBJ2-7
size: few
D: NA
CDR3: CASSQEAGPYEQYF
DNA: TGTGCCAGCAGCCAGGAAGCGGGCCCCTACGAGCAGTACTTC

V: TRBV5-1
J: TRBJ2-1
size: NA
D: NA
CDR3: CTSSLMGDHNEQFF
DNA: TGCACCAGCAGCTTGATGGGTGACCACAATGAGCAGTTCTTC

V: TRBV5-1
J: TRBJ2-1
size: few
D: NA
CDR3: CASSVIAGPTLNEQFF
DNA: TGCGCCAGCAGCGTCATAGCTGGACCGACCCTTAATGAGCAGTTCTTC

V: TRBV2
J: TRBJ2-2
size: few
D: NA
CDR3: CASSVEALIVSGELFF
DNA: TGTGCCAGCAGTGTTGAGGCCCTAATCGTCTCCGGGGAGCTGTTTTTT

V: TRBV5-1
J: TRBJ2-3
size: NA
D: TRBD2
CDR3: CASSFSGRQDTQYF
DNA: TGCGCCAGCAGCTTTAGCGGGCGACAAGATACGCAGTATTTT

V: TRBV6-2/TRBV6-3
J: TRBJ2-4
size: few
D: TRBD2
CDR3: CASSKILAGGIAKNIQYF
DNA: TGTGCCAGCAGCAAGATTCTAGCGGGAGGGATAGCCAAAAACATTCAGTACTTC

V: TRBV7-6
J: TRBJ2-3
size: NA
D: TRBD2
CDR3: CASSLLGAGEGDTQYF
DNA: TGTGCCAGCAGCTTATTGGGAGCGGGGGAGGGTGATACGCAGTATTTT

V: TRBV2
J: TRBJ2-5
size: few
D: NA
CDR3: CASSSDTLGETQYF
DNA: TGTGCCAGCAGTTCTGACACCCTTGGGGAGACCCAGTACTTC

V: TRBV5-1
J: TRBJ1-2
size: many
D: TRBD1
CDR3: CASSLEGQGYGYTF
DNA: TGCGCCAGCAGCTTGGAGGGACAGGGCTATGGCTACACCTTC

V: TRBV6-5
J: TRBJ1-5
size: few
D: NA
CDR3: CASSQGTVANQPQHF
DNA: TGTGCCAGCAGCCAAGGGACGGTTGCAAATCAGCCCCAGCATTTT

V: TRBV29-1
J: TRBJ1-2
size: NA
D: NA
CDR3: CSVEGGRAAGYAF
DNA: TGCAGCGTTGAAGGAGGCAGGGCGGCGGGCTACGCCTTC

V: TRBV30
J: TRBJ1-1
size: few
D: NA
CDR3: CAWSRFQRNTEAFF
DNA: TGTGCCTGGAGTCGTTTCCAGAGGAACACTGAAGCTTTCTTT

V: TRBV7-3
J: TRBJ2-3
size: NA
D: TRBD1
CDR3: CASSLRLGQGVQYF
DNA: TGTGCCAGCAGCTTACGGCTCGGACAGGGTGTACAGTATTTT

V: TRBV5-1
J: TRBJ2-7
size: NA
D: NA
CDR3: CASSLSPQGLYEQYF
DNA: TGCGCCAGCAGCCTTTCCCCACAGGGCCTCTACGAGCAGTACTTC

V: TRBV6-2/TRBV6-3
J: TRBJ1-2
size: few
D: NA
CDR3: CASSANLRGYGYTF
DNA: TGTGCCAGCAGTGCGAACCTCAGGGGATATGGCTACACCTTC

V: TRBV5-1
J: TRBJ1-2
size: NA
D: NA
CDR3: CASSLGGQGSVYGYTF
DNA: TGCGCCAGCAGCTTGGGAGGGCAGGGCTCGGTCTATGGCTACACCTTC

V: TRBV20-1
J: TRBJ1-4
size: few
D: NA
CDR3: CSARQPRMEKLFF
DNA: TGCAGTGCCCGACAACCGCGTATGGAAAAACTGTTTTTT

V: TRBV5-1
J: TRBJ2-7
size: few
D: NA
CDR3: CASSLYGGESFEQYF
DNA: TGCGCCAGCAGCTTGTACGGGGGCGAGTCCTTCGAGCAGTACTTC

V: TRBV11-2
J: TRBJ2-5
size: few
D: NA
CDR3: CASRTIVGTQYF
DNA: TGTGCCAGCCGGACAATCGTTGGGACCCAGTACTTC

V: TRBV20-1
J: TRBJ2-3
size: NA
D: TRBD2
CDR3: CSASMIAGGRTDTQYF
DNA: TGCAGTGCTAGTATGATAGCGGGGGGACGCACAGATACGCAGTATTTT

V: TRBV13
J: TRBJ2-3
size: NA
D: NA
CDR3: CASSLGSGADTQYF
DNA: TGTGCCAGCAGCTTAGGGTCGGGCGCAGATACGCAGTATTTT

V: TRBV12-3/TRBV12-4
J: TRBJ1-2
size: NA
D: NA
CDR3: CASKTNGNYGYTF
DNA: TGTGCCAGCAAAACAAATGGGAACTATGGCTACACCTTC

V: TRBV2
J: TRBJ1-2
size: many
D: NA
CDR3: CASSPVFTSYGYTF
DNA: TGTGCCAGCAGCCCCGTATTTACAAGCTATGGCTACACCTTC

V: TRBV2
J: TRBJ2-7
size: NA
D: NA
CDR3: CASTRVIPYEQYF
DNA: TGTGCCAGCACGAGGGTAATTCCCTACGAGCAGTACTTC